This is a list of T cell receptor beta chains from one sample in a study of blood T cell repertoires in COVID-19. Only in-frame clones appear in the TCRdb table, and some are missing; sequencing was by immunoSEQ multiplex PCR. The repertoire holds around 95,000 clones, with about 85% as singletons. Material for sequencing was peripheral blood. Receptors were obtained from a man aged 45-60 years with active or convalescent COVID-19. The CDR3 runs from the conserved cysteine through the conserved F or W. The D gene is left open where the match is weak. Size tells how often a clone was seen (once, few, many) or the class of an expanded clone, and some rows leave it out.

V	J	length	D	size	CDR3	DNA
TRBV19	TRBJ2-7	13	NA	once	CASSIRGGDEQYF	TGTGCCAGTAGTATTCGAGGGGGAGACGAGCAGTACTTC
TRBV3-1/TRBV3-2	TRBJ2-7	11	NA	many	CASSGAQEQYF	TGTGCCAGCAGTGGAGCGCAGGAGCAGTACTTC
TRBV3-1/TRBV3-2	TRBJ1-1	15	TRBD1	NA	CASSPMGQLNTEAFF	TGTGCCAGCAGCCCCATGGGACAGCTGAACACTGAAGCTTTCTTT
TRBV5-4	TRBJ2-7	16	TRBD1	few	CASSRRVRDSSYEQYF	TGTGCCAGCAGCCGTAGGGTCCGGGACAGCTCCTACGAGCAGTACTTC
TRBV5-1	TRBJ1-2	13	NA	NA	CASSLAQRDGYTF	TGCGCCAGCAGCTTGGCACAGCGGGATGGCTACACCTTC
TRBV11-2	TRBJ2-3	15	TRBD2	NA	CASRSGLASTDTQYF	TGTGCCAGCAGGTCGGGACTAGCATCAACAGATACGCAGTATTTT
TRBV7-9	TRBJ2-7	14	TRBD1	NA	CASSLTRGSYEQYF	TGTGCCAGCAGCTTAACCAGGGGGTCCTACGAGCAGTACTTC
TRBV27	TRBJ2-7	15	NA	NA	CASSGTLKGAYEQYF	TGTGCCAGCAGTGGCACCCTAAAGGGGGCCTACGAGCAGTACTTC
TRBV24-1	TRBJ2-2	14	NA	few	CATSEYRNTGELFF	TGTGCCACCAGTGAGTACAGAAACACCGGGGAGCTGTTTTTT
TRBV5-1	TRBJ2-7	11	NA	NA	CASRGEYEQYF	TGCGCCAGCAGGGGAGAATACGAGCAGTACTTC
TRBV24-1	TRBJ1-3	13	NA	NA	CATSTSSGNTIYF	TGTGCCACCAGTACGAGCTCTGGAAACACCATATATTTT
TRBV30	TRBJ2-3	11	NA	NA	CAWSGGERQYF	TGTGCCTGGAGTGGGGGGGAGCGGCAGTATTTT
TRBV27	TRBJ1-1	12	NA	NA	CASSPTDRKAFF	TGTGCCAGCAGTCCCACAGACAGGAAAGCTTTCTTT
TRBV4-1	TRBJ1-1	14	NA	NA	CASSQDQGRTEAFF	TGCGCCAGCAGCCAAGATCAGGGGCGGACTGAAGCTTTCTTT
TRBV27	TRBJ1-4	19	TRBD1	NA	CASSLLTGARFGENEKLFF	TGTGCCAGCAGTTTACTTACAGGGGCAAGGTTCGGTGAAAATGAAAAACTGTTTTTT
TRBV5-1	TRBJ1-1	14	TRBD1	NA	CASSTGELNTEAFF	TGCGCCAGCAGTACAGGGGAGCTGAACACTGAAGCTTTCTTT
TRBV4-2	TRBJ2-2	15	NA	NA	CASSPTSGNTGELFF	TGTGCCAGCAGCCCCACAAGCGGGAACACCGGGGAGCTGTTTTTT
TRBV6-5	TRBJ1-3	14	NA	NA	CAILGQFSGNTIYF	TGTGCCATCCTGGGGCAATTCTCTGGAAACACCATATATTTT
TRBV21-1	TRBJ1-6	15	NA	NA	CASSRRGGGCSPLHF	TGTGCCAGCAGCAGACGAGGGGGCGGGTGTTCACCCCTCCACTTT
TRBV6-5	TRBJ1-1	12	TRBD1	NA	CASSRLGGEAFF	TGTGCCAGCAGCAGATTAGGGGGCGAAGCTTTCTTT
TRBV18	TRBJ1-1	13	NA	NA	CASSEQSGTEAFF	TGTGCCAGCTCGGAACAATCGGGTACTGAAGCTTTCTTT
TRBV10-1	TRBJ2-3	13	NA	NA	CASQGLPRDTQYF	TGCGCCAGCCAGGGACTCCCCCGGGATACGCAGTATTTT
TRBV10-3	TRBJ1-3	16	NA	NA	CAIRPGGALSGNTIYF	TGTGCCATCAGGCCGGGGGGGGCCCTCTCTGGAAACACCATATATTTT
TRBV28	TRBJ1-2	14	NA	NA	CASSRQGSAYGYTF	TGTGCCAGCAGTCGGCAGGGGAGCGCGTATGGCTACACCTTC
TRBV18	TRBJ2-5	14	TRBD1	once	CASSSTGGLETQYF	TGTGCCAGCTCTTCGACAGGGGGCCTTGAGACCCAGTACTTC
TRBV30	TRBJ2-7	11	NA	NA	CAWAGAYEQYF	TGTGCCTGGGCGGGTGCCTACGAGCAGTACTTC
TRBV3-1/TRBV3-2	TRBJ1-2	16	NA	NA	CASSQDPGWGPYGYTF	TGTGCCAGCAGCCAAGATCCAGGGTGGGGGCCCTATGGCTACACCTTC
TRBV2	TRBJ1-4	14	NA	NA	CASKLQQGHEKLFF	TGTGCCAGCAAATTACAGCAGGGCCATGAAAAACTGTTTTTT
TRBV15	TRBJ2-7	14	TRBD2	NA	CATSSFQAGEEQYF	TGTGCCACCAGCAGCTTCCAAGCGGGGGAGGAGCAGTACTTC
TRBV12-5	TRBJ2-3	16	TRBD2	few	CASGLELAGRTDTQYF	TGTGCTAGTGGTTTGGAGCTAGCGGGTCGCACAGATACGCAGTATTTT
TRBV28	TRBJ1-5	13	NA	NA	CASRSPSNQPQHF	TGTGCCAGCAGAAGCCCTAGCAATCAGCCCCAGCATTTT
TRBV11-1	TRBJ1-1	13	NA	NA	CASRQGMNTEAFF	TGTGCCAGCAGACAGGGTATGAACACTGAAGCTTTCTTT
TRBV6-5	TRBJ1-1	16	NA	NA	CASSYSTVTGGTEAFF	TGTGCCAGCAGTTACTCGACGGTTACGGGGGGGACTGAAGCTTTCTTT
TRBV6-5	TRBJ2-7	14	TRBD1	NA	CASRTGGTTYEQYF	TGTGCCAGCAGGACAGGGGGCACTACCTACGAGCAGTACTTC
TRBV9	TRBJ1-3	15	NA	NA	CASSAGQSSGNTIYF	TGTGCCAGCAGCGCAGGACAGAGCTCTGGAAACACCATATATTTT
TRBV12-1	TRBJ2-5	17	NA	NA	CASSLTLRGVKSETQYF	TGTGCCAGCAGCTTAACCCTCCGAGGTGTCAAATCAGAGACCCAGTACTTC
TRBV5-6	TRBJ2-3	14	NA	NA	CASSLGGSADTQYF	TGTGCCAGCAGCTTAGGAGGGAGCGCAGATACGCAGTATTTT
TRBV11-2	TRBJ2-7	17	TRBD2	NA	CASSYGLAGSLSYEQYF	TGTGCCAGCAGCTACGGACTAGCGGGTTCCCTCTCCTACGAGCAGTACTTC
TRBV19	TRBJ2-3	14	NA	NA	CASSISTGVDTQYF	TGTGCCAGTAGTATTTCAACCGGGGTAGATACGCAGTATTTT
TRBV7-6	TRBJ1-2	13	NA	NA	CASSGGLGRSYTF	TGTGCCAGCAGCGGGGGCCTTGGTCGAAGCTACACCTTC
TRBV3-1/TRBV3-2	TRBJ1-1	16	TRBD1	NA	CASSRLPQTGGTEAFF	TGTGCCAGCAGCCGGCTGCCTCAGACAGGGGGCACTGAAGCTTTCTTT
TRBV6-6	TRBJ1-6	12	NA	NA	CASSVVNSPLHF	TGTGCCAGCAGCGTCGTTAATTCACCCCTCCACTTT
TRBV6-4	TRBJ2-3	15	TRBD2	NA	CASSRLAEQADTQYF	TGTGCCAGCAGTAGACTAGCGGAGCAAGCAGATACGCAGTATTTT
TRBV12-3/TRBV12-4	TRBJ2-5	13	TRBD2	NA	CASSFFSGETQYF	TGTGCCAGCAGTTTCTTTAGCGGGGAGACCCAGTACTTC
TRBV11-2	TRBJ2-5	15	TRBD2	NA	CASSSETSGEETQYF	TGTGCCAGCAGCTCCGAGACTAGCGGGGAGGAGACCCAGTACTTC
TRBV19	TRBJ1-4	15	NA	NA	CASTHPGDSNEKLFF	TGTGCCAGTACTCACCCGGGAGATTCGAATGAAAAACTGTTTTTT
TRBV4-1	TRBJ1-3	17	NA	NA	CASSQDRRAGYGNTIYF	TGCGCCAGCAGCCAGGATCGGAGGGCTGGGTATGGAAACACCATATATTTT
TRBV30	TRBJ1-5	14	NA	once	CAQPKGGTYQPQHF	TGTGCCCAACCGAAGGGAGGGACATATCAGCCCCAGCATTTT
TRBV6-5	TRBJ2-1	13	TRBD1	NA	CASRRTGSNEQFF	TGTGCCAGCAGGCGGACAGGAAGCAATGAGCAGTTCTTC
TRBV7-3	TRBJ1-2	13	TRBD1	NA	CASSPSTGGGYTF	TGTGCCAGCAGCCCATCGACAGGGGGAGGCTACACCTTC
TRBV3-1/TRBV3-2	TRBJ2-2	17	TRBD2	NA	CASSPGLAGDGTGELFF	TGTGCCAGCAGCCCGGGACTAGCGGGAGATGGAACCGGGGAGCTGTTTTTT
TRBV3-1/TRBV3-2	TRBJ1-1	13	TRBD1	NA	CASKQGERTEAFF	TGTGCCAGCAAACAGGGGGAGAGAACTGAAGCTTTCTTT
TRBV19	TRBJ1-4	14	NA	once	CASKSGTAIEKLFF	TGTGCCAGTAAATCTGGGACTGCCATTGAAAAACTGTTTTTT
TRBV11-2	TRBJ2-3	16	TRBD2	NA	CASSLAIAGDRNTQYF	TGTGCCAGCAGCTTAGCTATAGCGGGGGATCGAAATACGCAGTATTTT